Presented here are 16 T cell receptor beta chains from one specimen sequenced in a study of CD4 T cells in relation to SARS-CoV-2 and coronaviruses. Their antigens are not known. Only in-frame clones appear in the TCRdb table, and some are missing; sequencing was by immunoSEQ multiplex PCR. The profile shows tens of thousands of clones, roughly 70% of them singletons. Before the COVID-19 pandemic, during about 2011-2019, CD4+ T cells were taken from unexposed donors. Isolation of CD4+ T cells took place after less than 13 days in culture. The material sequenced was CD4+ T cells from PBMCs, cultured in vitro. The receptors derive from a human donor in good health.

For the CDR3, the DNA is TGTGCCAGCAGTTACTACCGCGGGACAGGGGTCAATGAGCAGTTCTTC. Residues: CASSYYRGTGVNEQFF. The genes are TRBV6-5 and TRBJ2-1, with 10 positions matching TRBD1. The CDR3 extends over 16 amino acids. V lost 1 base, J lost 6 bases, and 6 bases stayed unmatched. Germline values: CDR1 MNHEY, CDR2 SVGAGI.

The chain joins TRBV6-6 to TRBJ1-5; D gene ambiguous. The CDR3 is 16 amino acids. Trimming stripped 6 bases from V and 0 bases from J, with 15 bases between. The germline V gene has CDR1 MNHNY and CDR2 SVGAGI (reference sequence). The CDR3 loop reads CASRATGFYSNQPQHF. The CDR3 region has the DNA TGTGCCAGCAGGGCGACGGGGTTCTATAGCAATCAGCCCCAGCATTTT.

This clone was counted a single time. Other DNA sequences in this sample translate to the same CDR3. This chain links TRBV21-1 with TRBJ1-1; whether TRBD1, the table's D call, matches the DNA was not checked. TRBV21-1 is an annotated pseudogene. The CDR3 is 14 amino acids. The CDR3 DNA follows: TGTGCCAGCATTAAGGGGACAGGGGGAACTGAAGCTTTCTTT. Its protein is CASIKGTGGTEAFF.

V gene TRBV29-1 combines with J gene TRBJ2-2, with D perhaps TRBD1 (5 bases). Trimming removed 0 bases at V and 0 bases at J, with 5 bases between. Germline V lookup: CDR1 SQVTM, CDR2 ANQGSEA. CDR3 length equals 14 residues. For the CDR3, the DNA is TGCAGCGTTGAAGAGACAGCGAACACCGGGGAGCTGTTTTTT. It encodes CSVEETANTGELFF.

This clone showed up just a few times. The rearrangement joins TRBV5-1 to TRBJ1-3; the D gene is possibly TRBD1 (5 bases). The CDR3 is 14 residues long. In germline, CDR1 is SGHRS, CDR2 YFSETQ. V lost 4 bases and J 4 bases, leaving 12 bases between the germline ends. The CDR3 region is CASSTGLGGNTIYF. The CDR3, as DNA: TGCGCCAGCAGCACGGGGCTAGGAGGAAACACCATATATTTT.

The V call is TRBV12-3 or TRBV12-4, the J call TRBJ1-2; no clear D gene. This CDR3 has 13 amino acids. The V gene lost 8 bases and the J gene lost 0 bases, with 10 bases spanning the gap. The CDR3 loop is CASRHRANYGYTF. The CDR3 region has the DNA TGTGCCAGCCGGCACCGGGCTAACTATGGCTACACCTTC.

Here the CDR3 DNA reads TGTGCCTGGACCGGGACAGACAATGAAAAACTGTTTTTT. This codes for CAWTGTDNEKLFF. The chain employs TRBV30 and TRBJ1-4; 7 bases agree with TRBD1. The CDR3 covers 13 residues. The V gene end was trimmed by 4 bases and the J gene end by 5 bases; junction bases not matched to a gene: 4. The germline gives CDR1 GTSNPN, CDR2 SVGIG (reference sequence).

The gene calls are TRBV14 and TRBJ2-3; the D is unclear. Germline lookup yields CDR1 SGHDN and CDR2 FVKESK. This CDR3 has 14 amino acids. The ends were cut back, 4 bases at V and 2 bases at J, with 10 bases in the middle. The CDR3 reads CASSLYSTTDTQYF. CDR3 bases: TGTGCCAGCAGCCTTTACTCGACCACAGATACGCAGTATTTT.

The CDR3 protein is CASSSGQGIAEAFF. In DNA, the CDR3 is TGCGCCAGCAGCTCCGGACAGGGGATTGCTGAAGCTTTCTTT. This chain joins TRBV5-1 and TRBJ1-1, with TRBD1 matching 9 bases. The V and J ends lost 3 bases and 6 bases, in that order; junction bases with no gene match: 6. Germline CDR1 reads SGHRS; CDR2 reads YFSETQ. CDR3 length: 14 residues.

CDR3 region: CASSQRPGKLNTEAFF. The CDR3 DNA follows: TGTGCCAGCAGCCAGAGGCCGGGGAAATTGAACACTGAAGCTTTCTTT. The chain joins TRBV14 to TRBJ1-1, with D unresolved. V was trimmed by 3 bases and J by 0 bases, leaving 14 bases between them. The CDR3 runs to 16 residues. CDR1 is SGHDN, CDR2 FVKESK, per germline. Full variable domain (outside the CDR3, taken from reference TRBV14 and TRBJ1-1): EAGVTQFPSHSVIEKGQTVTLRCDPISGHDNLYWYRRVMGKEIKFLLHFVKESKQDESGMPNNRFLAERTGGTYSTLKVQPAELEDSGVYFCASSQRPGKLNTEAFFGQGTRLTVV.

V usage is TRBV2 and J usage is TRBJ2-4, with a weak D call TRBD2 (5 bases). Deletions cut 3 bases from V and 6 bases from J, with 12 bases between. There are 14 residues in the CDR3. Looked up from germline, CDR1 is SNHLY and CDR2 is FYNNEI. CDR3 in DNA: TGTGCCAGCAGTGATTCGGAGGACGGAAACATTCAGTACTTC. Its protein product is CASSDSEDGNIQYF.

J is TRBJ2-7 and V is TRBV9; D may be TRBD1 (5 bases). V gave up 1 base and J gave up 4 bases, with 18 bases separating them. CDR3 length: 16 amino acids. In germline, CDR1 is SGDLS, CDR2 YYNGEE. The CDR3, as DNA: TGTGCCAGCAGCGTACAGGGTAGGAGAGACGGGTACGAGCAGTACTTC. Amino acid sequence: CASSVQGRRDGYEQYF. The complete variable domain, with remaining parts taken from reference TRBV9 and TRBJ2-7, reads DSGVTQTPKHLITATGQRVTLRCSPRSGDLSVYWYQQSLDQGLQFLIQYYNGEERAKGNILERFSAQQFPDLHSELNLSSLELGDSALYFCASSVQGRRDGYEQYFGPGTRLTVT.

This clone was observed a few times. The genes are TRBV4-3 and TRBJ2-7; TRBD1 agrees at 7 bases. The CDR3 has 14 residues. Losses at the gene ends were 1 base for V and 3 bases for J; bases not matched to a gene: 3. The germline CDR1 and CDR2 sequences are LGHNA and YSLEER. CDR3 in amino acids: CASSQGTGLYEQYF. The DNA of the CDR3 is TGCGCCAGCAGCCAAGGGACAGGACTCTACGAGCAGTACTTC.

This chain uses TRBV7-9 with TRBJ2-4; D uncertain. The germline gives CDR1 SEHNR, CDR2 FQNEAQ (reference sequence). Trimming removed 0 bases at V and 1 base at J, with 7 bases between. The CDR3 consists of 15 residues. The CDR3 DNA is TGTGCCAGCAGCTTAGCTGGGAATGCCAAAAACATTCAGTACTTC. This translates into CASSLAGNAKNIQYF.

This clone was found once. V gene TRBV6-2 or TRBV6-3 combines with J gene TRBJ2-2; D not certain. The CDR3 is made up of 11 amino acids. Trimming cost V 6 bases and J 7 bases, with 6 bases left between them. Germline CDR1 MNHEY, CDR2 SVGEGT. CDR3 in amino acids: CASSIYGELFF. The CDR3 nucleotides are TGTGCCAGCAGCATTTACGGGGAGCTGTTTTTT.

The chain's CDR3 is CSVERLGRANTEAFF. CDR3 nucleotides: TGCAGCGTTGAGAGGTTGGGCAGGGCGAACACTGAAGCTTTCTTT. The V call is TRBV29-1, the J call TRBJ1-1; a weak D match, TRBD1 (5 bases). The V and J ends lost 3 bases and 1 base respectively, with 15 bases between them. The CDR3 runs to 15 residues. CDR1 and CDR2 (germline): SQVTM, ANQGSEA.